The rows below give T cell receptor beta chains drawn from one sample of a study of post-analysis software for immune sequencing data. TCRdb ran MiXCR on the PCR reads and lists one entry per CDR3 protein. The sample holds about 540,000 distinct CDR3 sequences, roughly 34% seen once. The source material was blood. The origin of the receptors is a girl aged 2-17 years with multiple sclerosis. Both conserved end residues are part of each CDR3. D genes are given only for firm matches. Clone size is not always given. Where it is, it says once, few, many or a class for expanded clones.

TRBV5-1,TRBD1,TRBJ2-1,NA,TGCGCCAGCAGCTTGGGCCAGGGGGCGAATGAGCAGTTCTTC,CASSLGQGANEQFF
TRBV7-9,NA,TRBJ2-5,few,TGTGCCAGCAGCTTAGCGCTTCGGTTCGTCCAAGAGACCCAGTACTTC,CASSLALRFVQETQYF
TRBV20-1,NA,TRBJ2-1,NA,TGCAGTGTTGGAGGCCCGAGCTCCTACAATGAGCAGTTCTTC,CSVGGPSSYNEQFF
TRBV4-2,NA,TRBJ2-2,few,TGTGCCAGCAGCCAAGATTCTTGGGACCCGAACACCGGGGAGCTGTTTTTT,CASSQDSWDPNTGELFF
TRBV12-3/TRBV12-4,NA,TRBJ1-5,once,TGTGCCAGCAGTTCCGGGACATTTTCGGATCAGCCCCAGCATTTT,CASSSGTFSDQPQHF
TRBV11-3,TRBD1,TRBJ2-4,few,TGTGCCAGCAGTCGGACAGGGACTGAAAACATTCAGTACTTC,CASSRTGTENIQYF
TRBV3-1,NA,TRBJ1-1,NA,TGTGCCAGCAGCCAATCTGGGGGCATGAGGACAGTAGGAGAAGCTTTCTTT,CASSQSGGMRTVGEAFF
TRBV5-1,TRBD2,TRBJ2-1,few,TGCGCCAGCAGCTTAGAAGGCGGGGGACCCAATGAGCAGTTCTTC,CASSLEGGGPNEQFF
TRBV9,TRBD2,TRBJ2-3,few,TGTGCCAGCAGCGGACAGCGGGGGGGCCACGAAGATACGCAGTATTTT,CASSGQRGGHEDTQYF
TRBV7-6,NA,TRBJ1-6,NA,TGTGCCAGCAGCTTAGGAGGGGTCGGTAATTCACCCCTCCACTTT,CASSLGGVGNSPLHF
TRBV4-1,TRBD1,TRBJ1-2,few,TGCGCCAGCAGCCACCCAGCCAGGGGGCGCCGGAAGGGCTATGGCCACACCTTC,CASSHPARGRRKGYGHTF
TRBV6-5,NA,TRBJ2-5,few,TGTGCCAGCAGTCCCGGGACGTCATCGAAGCCGGCCCAGTACTTC,CASSPGTSSKPAQYF
TRBV20-1,NA,TRBJ1-1,NA,TGCAGTGCTAGGGCATACACTGAAGCTTTCTTT,CSARAYTEAFF
TRBV5-1,NA,TRBJ2-1,few,TGCGCCAGCAGCTTAAATCTAGGGGATGAGCAGTTCTTC,CASSLNLGDEQFF
TRBV29-1,NA,TRBJ2-1,once,TGCAGCGTTGGGACTATCTACAATGAGCAGTTCTTC,CSVGTIYNEQFF
TRBV28,NA,TRBJ2-4,NA,TGTGCCAGCAGTTTGGTGGCGCGGATTCAGTACTTC,CASSLVARIQYF
TRBV4-2,NA,TRBJ2-3,NA,TGTGCCAGCAGCCAATCTCCTTTTGGCCAGAGCACAGATACGCAGTATTTT,CASSQSPFGQSTDTQYF
TRBV4-1,TRBD1,TRBJ1-2,NA,TGCGCCAGCGTACAACAGGGGGTGCGGGATGGCTACACCTTC,CASVQQGVRDGYTF
TRBV20-1,TRBD2,TRBJ2-1,NA,TGCAGTGCTGAACCCCTAGCGGGGGGAACCTACAATGAGCAGTTCTTC,CSAEPLAGGTYNEQFF
TRBV20-1,TRBD2,TRBJ2-5,few,TGCAGTGCTAGTATAAGCGGGGCGGAGTGGGAGACCCAGTACTTC,CSASISGAEWETQYF
TRBV9,NA,TRBJ2-5,NA,TGTGCCAGCAGCGTGGGCCCCGCGGAGACCCAGTACTTC,CASSVGPAETQYF
TRBV4-2,NA,TRBJ2-7,NA,TGTGCCAGCAGCCAAGAGAGGGGTCCCTACGAGCAGTACTTC,CASSQERGPYEQYF
TRBV5-1,NA,TRBJ2-5,NA,TGCGCCAGCAGCTTGTGGGGGCCCCGGGACAACGCCCAAGAGACCCAGTACTTC,CASSLWGPRDNAQETQYF
TRBV11-2,NA,TRBJ1-2,NA,TGTGCCAGCAGCTCCACACAGGGCTCCTATGGCTACACCTTC,CASSSTQGSYGYTF
TRBV6-4,TRBD2,TRBJ2-1,NA,TGTGCCAGCAGCCCGGTAGGGACTAGCGGGGGCGGTGAGCAGTTCTTC,CASSPVGTSGGGEQFF
TRBV5-1,TRBD2,TRBJ2-3,once,TGCGCCAGCAGCTTGGAGCGGGGGGACACAGATACGCAGTATTTT,CASSLERGDTDTQYF
TRBV20-1,NA,TRBJ2-3,many,TGCAGTGGAAGATGGGACGGCACAGATACGCAGTATTTT,CSGRWDGTDTQYF
TRBV3-1,NA,TRBJ1-2,few,TGTGCCAGCAGCCAAGGGACACCATATGGCTACACCTTC,CASSQGTPYGYTF
TRBV28,TRBD1,TRBJ1-1,few,TGTGCCAGCACCGAGGACAGGGCGATGAAGCACACTGAAGCTTTCTTT,CASTEDRAMKHTEAFF
TRBV12-3/TRBV12-4,NA,TRBJ2-3,NA,TGTGCCAGCAGTTTATGGACGGGGAGCACAGATACGCAGTATTTT,CASSLWTGSTDTQYF
TRBV27,NA,TRBJ2-4,few,TGTGCCAGCAGAGACCAGCTAGCCAAAAACATTCAGTACTTC,CASRDQLAKNIQYF
TRBV29-1,TRBD1,TRBJ1-1,NA,TGCAGCGTCGGGACAGGGGGCAAAGCTTTCTTT,CSVGTGGKAFF
TRBV18,NA,TRBJ2-7,NA,TGTGCCAGCTCACCGGTCCCCAACGACGAGCAGTACTTC,CASSPVPNDEQYF
TRBV15,NA,TRBJ2-7,few,TGTGCCACCAGCAGAGATGATTCGGGGTTCGAGCAGTACTTC,CATSRDDSGFEQYF
TRBV20-1,TRBD1,TRBJ2-5,many,TGCAGTGCCGGACAGGACCTGAAGACCCAGTACTTC,CSAGQDLKTQYF
TRBV4-1,NA,TRBJ2-1,NA,TGCGCCAGCAGCCTTAGGAGTGAGCGGACCAGCTCCTACAGTGAGCAGTTCTTC,CASSLRSERTSSYSEQFF
TRBV20-1,TRBD1,TRBJ2-3,few,TGCAGTGCTAGACAGGGGGCATATACGCAGTATTTT,CSARQGAYTQYF
TRBV6-1,TRBD1,TRBJ1-1,NA,TGTGCCAGCAGTGCGATACAGGGGGGCGCTTTCTTT,CASSAIQGGAFF
TRBV2,TRBD1,TRBJ1-2,NA,TGTGCCAGTAGGACAGGCCCTCGGAATGGCTACACCTTC,CASRTGPRNGYTF
TRBV27,TRBD1,TRBJ1-2,NA,TGTGCCAGCAGTTTGTTCAGGGGGCAAGGAGGCTACACCTTC,CASSLFRGQGGYTF
TRBV6-6,NA,TRBJ2-5,NA,TGTGCCAGCAGTCTAACTAGCAGGCTGGGGGAGACCCAGTACTTC,CASSLTSRLGETQYF
TRBV10-3,TRBD1,TRBJ1-2,few,TGTGCCATCTCCGACCCGGGACAGGGATACTATGGCTACACCTTC,CAISDPGQGYYGYTF
TRBV5-6,NA,TRBJ2-7,NA,TGTGCCAGCAGCTTTGGACCGATCAATTCTTACGAGCAGTACTTC,CASSFGPINSYEQYF
TRBV13,TRBD2,TRBJ2-1,NA,TGTGCCAGCAGCACCGCGGGACTAGCGGGGGGGAGCTCCTACAATGAGCAGTTCTTC,CASSTAGLAGGSSYNEQFF
TRBV18,NA,TRBJ2-7,few,TGTGCCAGCTCACCTGAAATCGAGCAGTACTTC,CASSPEIEQYF